The 18 T cell receptor beta chains listed next were all sequenced from one sample in a study of identical twins. One entry per CDR3 protein, called by TCRdb with MiXCR from the 5' RACE reads. This sample yields fewer than 900,000 distinct CDR3 sequences, of which around 20% are seen a single time; approximately 4.3% belongs to the top ten. These data are also associated with another study on T cells expressing NK-cell markers.

Material: PBMCs. The origin of the receptors is a woman between 18 and 30 years old in good health.

This chain links TRBV7-3 with TRBJ2-5; TRBD1 matches at 7 bases. The V gene's germline CDR1 is SGHTA and CDR2 FQGTGA. Germline trimming cut 0 bases from V and 5 bases from J; bases unmatched to any gene: 9. CDR3 length: 16 residues. The CDR3 sequence: CASSLTPAGGMETQYF. In nucleotides, the CDR3 is TGTGCCAGCAGCTTAACGCCGGCAGGGGGAATGGAGACCCAGTACTTC.

This clonotype was recorded a few times. The chain is built from TRBV7-8 and TRBJ2-7; no clear D gene. V gave up 3 bases and J gave up 0 bases, with 12 bases separating them. Looked up from germline, CDR1 is SGHVS and CDR2 is FQNEAQ. The CDR3 has 15 residues. CDR3 region: CASSFGQSSSYEQYF. The CDR3, as DNA: TGTGCCAGCAGCTTCGGCCAGAGCAGCTCCTACGAGCAGTACTTC.

This clonotype was counted at least ten times. The V call is TRBV12-3 or TRBV12-4, the J call TRBJ1-2; 9 bases map to TRBD1. The CDR3 has 15 amino acids. With V trimmed by 5 bases and J by 3 bases, 7 bases remained unmatched. The CDR3 spells CASSPGTGLDYGYTF. CDR3 DNA sequence: TGTGCCAGCAGTCCCGGGACAGGGCTAGACTATGGCTACACCTTC.

The sample holds many counts of this clonotype. V gene TRBV10-2 combines with J gene TRBJ2-2; TRBD2 matches 10 bases. The V segment lost 8 bases and the J segment 3 bases; nucleotides outside the gene matches: 0. This CDR3 spans 13 amino acids. Per the germline V gene, CDR1 is WSHSY and CDR2 is SAAADI. CDR3 in amino acids: CASGTSDTGELFF. CDR3 nucleotides: TGCGCCAGCGGGACTAGCGACACCGGGGAGCTGTTTTTT.

J is TRBJ2-7 and V is TRBV20-1; TRBD2 agrees at 12 bases. Germline CDR1 and CDR2: DFQATT and SNEGSKA (reference sequence). CDR3 length: 16 amino acids. The J segment lost 2 bases and the V segment lost 7 bases, leaving 12 bases of the junction unmatched. As DNA, the CDR3 is TGCAGTGTCGCCCCGGGACTAGCGGGTAGAGCCTACGAGCAGTACTTC. The encoded protein is CSVAPGLAGRAYEQYF.

The chain is built from TRBV29-1 and TRBJ2-4; D not resolved. The CDR3 extends over 16 amino acids. The germline CDR1 and CDR2 sequences are SQVTM and ANQGSEA. Trimming shortened V by 4 bases and J by 0 bases, and 16 bases separated the two germline ends. CDR3 DNA sequence: TGCAGCGTTGTTTCGGATTTCCTAACAGCCAAAAACATTCAGTACTTC. Protein: CSVVSDFLTAKNIQYF.

In this sample, this clonotype turned up many times. The rearrangement links TRBV2 to TRBJ1-5, with D uncertain. The ends were cut back, 1 base at V and 9 bases at J, with 13 bases in the middle. Germline CDR1 reads SNHLY; CDR2 reads FYNNEI. The CDR3 runs 14 residues. DNA of the CDR3: TGTGCCAGCAGTGAAGTTGGGTATGCGGGGCCCCAGCATTTT. Amino acids: CASSEVGYAGPQHF.

The CDR3 region is CSARGDGTSGANIINTGELFF. The CDR3 DNA reads TGCAGTGCTAGAGGGGACGGGACTAGCGGGGCCAACATCATAAACACCGGGGAGCTGTTTTTT. V gene TRBV20-1 combines with J gene TRBJ2-2; 13 nucleotides align to TRBD2. The CDR3 runs to 21 residues. The ends lost 1 base at V and 2 bases at J; junction bases unmatched: 16. CDR1 is DFQATT and CDR2 is SNEGSKA in the germline V gene (reference sequence).

In this sample, this clonotype turned up a few times. The V gene is TRBV7-8, the J gene TRBJ1-5; D uncertain. V gave up 5 bases and J gave up 5 bases, with 13 bases separating them. This CDR3 has 14 residues. Germline lookup yields CDR1 SGHVS and CDR2 FQNEAQ. The CDR3 nucleotides are TGTGCCAGCAGCCATTACGGCAGTTATCAGCCCCAGCATTTT. Protein: CASSHYGSYQPQHF.

This clonotype was picked up a small number of times. The chain links TRBV7-6 to TRBJ2-7, with TRBD1 matching 7 bases. Germline CDR1 reads SGHVS; CDR2 reads FNYEAQ. After removal of 2 bases from V and 2 bases from J, the junction contained 6 bases not matched to a gene. There are 15 residues in the CDR3. CDR3 bases: TGTGCCAGCAGCTTAAGTGACAGGGCCCCCTACGAGCAGTACTTC. Translating it yields CASSLSDRAPYEQYF.

This clonotype occurred a few times. This chain connects TRBV29-1 to TRBJ2-3, with a tentative D call TRBD1 (5 bases). This CDR3 spans 15 amino acids. Between the trimmed V and J ends, which lost 7 bases and 0 bases, there was a span of 17 bases. Germline V gives CDR1 SQVTM, CDR2 ANQGSEA. The CDR3 region is CSGYVDSQSTDTQYF. The CDR3 coding sequence is TGCAGCGGGTACGTAGACAGCCAAAGCACAGATACGCAGTATTTT.

This clonotype was detected only a few times. This chain connects TRBV5-1 to TRBJ2-7; D remains ambiguous. Germline V gene lookup returns CDR1 SGHRS and CDR2 YFSETQ. With 0 bases removed from V and 5 bases from J, the gap between germline ends came to 12 bases. This CDR3 is built from 14 residues. CDR3 coding DNA: TGCGCCAGCAGCTTGGCGACACTGGACCACGAGCAGTACTTC. This gives the protein CASSLATLDHEQYF.

V and J are TRBV6-1 and TRBJ2-6, with a tentative D call TRBD1 (6 bases). The CDR3 is 15 residues long. Trimming took off 8 bases at V and 0 bases at J, with 11 bases between the two ends. Per germline, CDR1 MNHNS and CDR2 SASEGT. CDR3 sequence: CASGGHHSGANVLTF. The CDR3 DNA is TGTGCCAGCGGGGGACACCACTCTGGGGCCAACGTCCTGACTTTC.

The chain carries TRBV12-3 or TRBV12-4 and TRBJ1-5; D is uncertain. CDR3 length: 13 amino acids. The V and J ends lost 7 bases and 5 bases respectively, with 12 bases between them. CDR3 loop: CASTTTGDQPQHF. Written as DNA, the CDR3 is TGTGCCAGCACCACCACCGGGGATCAGCCCCAGCATTTT.

The rearrangement uses TRBV7-6 and TRBJ2-7; 11 bases agree with TRBD2. This CDR3 comprises 16 residues. After removal of 7 bases from V and 7 bases from J, the junction contained 15 bases not matched to a gene. From germline, CDR1 is SGHVS and CDR2 FNYEAQ. The CDR3, as DNA: TGTGCCAGCACCAGCTCGGTTCTAGCGGGAGGCGGGGAGCAGTACTTC. Protein sequence: CASTSSVLAGGGEQYF.

This chain uses TRBV24-1 with TRBJ2-1, with D maybe TRBD1 (6 bases). The V and J ends lost 4 bases and 4 bases respectively, with 16 bases between them. CDR1 and CDR2 (germline): KGHDR, SFDVKD. The CDR3 has 16 residues. In DNA, the CDR3 is TGTGCCACCAGTGACTCCGGGACACCCTTATACAATGAGCAGTTCTTC. Its protein product is CATSDSGTPLYNEQFF.

At least ten counts were recorded for this clonotype. This sequence joins TRBV9 and TRBJ2-3; D gene ambiguous. There are 15 residues in the CDR3. The germline CDR1 and CDR2 sequences are SGDLS and YYNGEE. The V gene lost 1 base and the J gene lost 3 bases, with 12 bases spanning the gap. The CDR3 coding sequence is TGTGCCAGCAGCGTACGAGGTCATGATACAGATACGCAGTATTTT. Translated, it gives CASSVRGHDTDTQYF.

The chain is built from TRBV20-1 and TRBJ2-3; weak D call: TRBD2 (5 bases). Trimming cost V 7 bases and J 0 bases, with 20 bases left between them. From germline, CDR1 is DFQATT and CDR2 SNEGSKA (reference sequence). This CDR3 is 16 amino acids long. The CDR3 DNA follows: TGCAGTGTAAGGACTCCCCTCCGGATTAGCACAGATACGCAGTATTTT. Translating it yields CSVRTPLRISTDTQYF.